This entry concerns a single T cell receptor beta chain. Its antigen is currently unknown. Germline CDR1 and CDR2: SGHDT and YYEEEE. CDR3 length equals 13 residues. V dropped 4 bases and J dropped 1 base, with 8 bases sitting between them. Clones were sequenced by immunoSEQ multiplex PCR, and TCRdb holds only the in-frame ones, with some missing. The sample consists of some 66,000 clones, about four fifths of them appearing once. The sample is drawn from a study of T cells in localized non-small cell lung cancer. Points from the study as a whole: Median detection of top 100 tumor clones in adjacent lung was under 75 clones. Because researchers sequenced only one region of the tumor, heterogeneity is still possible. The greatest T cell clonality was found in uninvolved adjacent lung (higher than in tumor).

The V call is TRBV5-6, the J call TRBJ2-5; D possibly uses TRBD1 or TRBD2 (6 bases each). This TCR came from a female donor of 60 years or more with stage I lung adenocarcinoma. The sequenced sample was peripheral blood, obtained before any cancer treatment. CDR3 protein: CASSPGAQETQYF. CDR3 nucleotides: TGTGCCAGCAGCCCGGGGGCCCAAGAGACCCAGTACTTC. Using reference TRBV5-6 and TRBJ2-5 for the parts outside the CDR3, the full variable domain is DAGVTQSPTHLIKTRGQQVTLRCSPKSGHDTVSWYQQALGQGPQFIFQYYEEEERQRGNFPDRFSGHQFPNYSSELNVNALLLGDSALYLCASSPGAQETQYFGPGTRLLVL.